This T cell receptor (beta chain) originates from a study of OX40 agonist ivuxolimab in advanced cancers. Study summary: Three patients responded partially, comprising one with hepatocellular carcinoma and two with cutaneous melanoma.

The CDR3 totals 14 residues. Germline V CDR1 and CDR2: WSHSY, SAAADI. The V segment lost 5 bases and the J segment 4 bases; nucleotides outside the gene matches: 5. The table came from immunoSEQ multiplex PCR; TCRdb's copy has only in-frame clones and leaves some out. The sample lists roughly 11,000 clones; approximately 69% were seen once. A few counts support this clone. The same CDR3 arises from other DNA sequences in this sample as well. This TCR was sampled from an adult with an advanced solid tumor such as melanoma, head and neck, liver or kidney cancer. This specimen consisted of CD4+ or CD8+ T cells sorted from blood, obtained in a trial of the OX40 agonist ivuxolimab. The rearrangement uses TRBV10-2 and TRBJ2-5; 9 positions agree with TRBD2. The CDR3 nucleotides read TGCGCCAGCAGTTGGACAGCGGGGGGAGAGACCCAGTACTTC. Protein product: CASSWTAGGETQYF.